This T cell receptor (beta chain) was captured by sequencing in a study of early T cells in non-severe SARS-CoV-2 infection. Study overall: Bulk RNA from unsorted whole blood was sequenced; chains were unpaired. General study findings and limits: Matching with VDJdb favored anti-spike CD8 responses (missing private and CD4 specificities).

Tagging with unique molecular identifiers was applied to individual cDNA molecules. Using its own MiXCR run on the 5' RACE reads, TCRdb lists one record per CDR3 protein. The sample comprises roughly 70,000 distinct CDR3 sequences, roughly 13% of which are singletons, and roughly 5.2% rests with the top ten. The CDR3 loop spans 13 amino acids. V shed 3 bases and J shed 3 bases, with 9 bases lying between them. From germline, CDR1 is KGHSH and CDR2 LQKENI. On this clonotype itself: Its antigen is unidentified.

The chain carries TRBV18 and TRBJ2-7; no clear D gene. Input material: whole blood. This TCR derives from an adult who was a healthcare worker with PCR-confirmed SARS-CoV-2 infection or an uninfected control (not recorded which). The CDR3 region is CASSPGILYEQYF. For the CDR3, the DNA is TGTGCCAGCTCACCGGGTATTCTCTACGAGCAGTACTTC. Variable domain in full (rest from reference TRBV18 and TRBJ2-7): NAGVMQNPRHLVRRRGQEARLRCSPMKGHSHVYWYRQLPEEGLKFMVYLQKENIIDESGMPKERFSAEFPKEGPSILRIQQVVRGDSAAYFCASSPGILYEQYFGPGTRLTVT.